These T cell receptor beta chains were read from a single sample in a study of CD8 T cells in ankylosing spondylitis. Via MiXCR, TCRdb re-called the 5' RACE reads, giving one row per CDR3 protein. The table includes about 800,000 distinct CDR3 sequences, 10% to 15% detected once. Sequencing was done on a sample of blood, either unsorted or a sorted T cell fraction (not recorded which). Receptors originate from a male donor with ankylosing spondylitis. The CDR3 runs from the conserved cysteine through the conserved F or W. The D gene is left open where the match is weak. Rows may omit the clone size; those that give it use once, few, many or a size class.

-	TRBJ1-6	TRBV28	-	TGTGCCAGCAGACCACACAGCTCCTATAATTCACCCCTCCACTTT	CASRPHSSYNSPLHF
-	TRBJ2-3	TRBV5-1	-	TGCGCCAGCAGCCAATTCTCGGTCGGCACAGATACGCAGTATTTT	CASSQFSVGTDTQYF
-	TRBJ1-1	TRBV15	few	TGTGCCACCAGCAGAGAGTGGGATGAGAACACTGAAGCTTTCTTT	CATSREWDENTEAFF
-	TRBJ1-1	TRBV12-3/TRBV12-4	many	TGTGCCAGCAGTACTAATCCTGGACAGCTTGAAGCTTTCTTT	CASSTNPGQLEAFF
TRBD1	TRBJ2-7	TRBV29-1	many	TGCAGCGTATCGACGGACAGGTTAGAACGTGGGCAGTACTTC	CSVSTDRLERGQYF
TRBD2	TRBJ2-1	TRBV5-4	many	TGTGCCAGCAGCCGCGGGGGGGCTAGCTCCTACAATGAGCAGTTCTTC	CASSRGGASSYNEQFF
-	TRBJ1-4	TRBV6-1	many	TGCGGCGTCGGGGGCGGGGGAGATGAAAAACTGTTTTTT	CGVGGGGDEKLFF
-	TRBJ2-2	TRBV24-1	few	TGTGCCACCAGTGACTCCATGAGGTTGACCGGGGAGCTGTTTTTT	CATSDSMRLTGELFF
-	TRBJ2-1	TRBV7-9	few	TGTGCCAGCACTCCCGGAGAACTAGCCGGCAATGAGCAGTTCTTC	CASTPGELAGNEQFF
TRBD2	TRBJ2-1	TRBV20-1	-	TGCAGTGCTAGAGGACTAGCGGATTACAATGAGAAGCAGTTCTTC	CSARGLADYNEKQFF
-	TRBJ1-6	TRBV7-2	-	TGTGCCAGCAGGACCGGGCAGGGGCCTAATTCACCCCTCCACTTT	CASRTGQGPNSPLHF
TRBD1	TRBJ1-6	TRBV9	-	TGTGCCAGCAGCGGTGACAGGGGAAATTCACCCCTCCACTTT	CASSGDRGNSPLHF
-	TRBJ2-2	TRBV7-2	-	TGTGCCAGCAGGTCCAGACTAGGAAACACCGGGGAGCTGTTTTTT	CASRSRLGNTGELFF
-	TRBJ2-7	TRBV12-3/TRBV12-4	-	TGTGCCAGCAGTGAGCCGGGCCGGTACTCCTACGAGCAGTACTTC	CASSEPGRYSYEQYF
TRBD2	TRBJ2-7	TRBV20-1	few	TGCAGTGCCCAGCGGGAGCGGTACGAGCAGTACTTC	CSAQRERYEQYF
TRBD2	TRBJ2-1	TRBV7-9	-	TGTGCCAGCAGCTCCGGGGGGGAGAATGAGCAGTTCTTC	CASSSGGENEQFF
-	TRBJ1-1	TRBV29-1	many	TGCAGCGTCGTGAGAACTTTGAACACTGAAGCTTTCTTT	CSVVRTLNTEAFF
-	TRBJ2-3	TRBV28	-	TGTGCCAGCAGTATCGACCCCACAGATACGCAGTATTTT	CASSIDPTDTQYF
-	TRBJ2-7	TRBV20-1	many	TGCAGTGCTAGCCCGGGACACTCCTACGAGCAGTACTTC	CSASPGHSYEQYF
TRBD1	TRBJ2-1	TRBV24-1	-	TGTGCCACCAGTGATCCGGGACAGTACAATGAGCAGTTCTTC	CATSDPGQYNEQFF
TRBD1	TRBJ1-2	TRBV7-2	many	TGTGCCATCGAGACAGGGACTTTGACTGGCTACACCTTC	CAIETGTLTGYTF
TRBD2	TRBJ2-2	TRBV20-1	few	TGCAGTGCTACTGGGAGGGTAACCGGGGAGCTGTTTTTT	CSATGRVTGELFF
TRBD2	TRBJ2-7	TRBV6-2/TRBV6-3	many	TGTGCCAGTAGAACCGGGACTAGCTCCAGATACGAGCAGTACTTC	CASRTGTSSRYEQYF
-	TRBJ2-5	TRBV20-1	few	TGCAGTGCTCCGGGTAGCGCCATGTACCAAGAGACCCAGTACTTC	CSAPGSAMYQETQYF
-	TRBJ2-1	TRBV29-1	many	TGCAGCGCCGAAGACCAACCGTCCTACAATGAGCAGTTCTTC	CSAEDQPSYNEQFF
TRBD1	TRBJ2-5	TRBV12-3/TRBV12-4	few	TGTGCCAGCAACGCGGGACAGGGGGTGGGAAAGACCCAGTACTTC	CASNAGQGVGKTQYF
TRBD1	TRBJ2-1	TRBV30	-	TGTGCCTGGAGTACTGGACAGGGGGCGCGGAATGAGCAGTTCTTC	CAWSTGQGARNEQFF